The present T cell receptor beta chain was sequenced within a study of cytotoxic CD8 clonotypes in ibrutinib-treated CLL. Study context: Partial responders about 25, complete 2; approximately 12 progressed and about 15 stayed in remission by median roughly 68 months. Each sample contained, on average, about 250,000 productive templates and tens of thousands of productive rearrangements. The study, taken as a whole, reports: Clonality correlated strongly with circulating CD8+ T cells and exceeded age-matched healthy donors at baseline. Public clonotypes, rarely seen, contracted or held steady on treatment.

Comments on this clone: The antigen remains unidentified.

The data were produced by immunoSEQ multiplex PCR, yet TCRdb's version contains in-frame clones alone and is incomplete. Among 250,000 or so clones listed, 70% were seen once. V lost 6 bases to trimming and J lost 1 base, with 6 bases between them. Germline loops: CDR1 DFQATT, CDR2 SNEGSKA (reference sequence). The CDR3 runs 11 residues. V is TRBV20-1 and J is TRBJ2-5; D uncertain. The specimen was PBMCs, collected after 24 months of ibrutinib treatment. The clonotype was recovered from a human donor with chronic lymphocytic leukemia. The CDR3 here is CSAGFQETQYF. For the CDR3, the DNA is TGCAGTGCGGGGTTCCAAGAGACCCAGTACTTC.